This T cell receptor (beta chain) was captured in a study of cytotoxic CD8 clonotypes in ibrutinib-treated CLL (dated by TCRdb to the early 2020s). Study-level background: The cohort included some 14 treatment-naive and ten to eleven relapsed/refractory patients; roughly 17 were IGHV unmutated. Partial responses were observed in approximately 24 patients and complete responses in 2; after a median follow-up of 68 months, remission was maintained in roughly 15 patients and progression was observed in some twelve. Response samples were obtained after a median of 12 months of treatment, with a range of roughly 6 to 40 months. On average, each sample had about 250,000 productive templates and tens of thousands of productive rearrangements. Of the roughly 79 people in the trial, around 26 had longitudinal samples available. Cryopreserved peripheral blood mononuclear cells were obtained prior to treatment, at the time of response, and at either disease progression or sustained remission. All remission and progressive disease samples were collected while patients were still receiving ibrutinib. Paper-wide results and their limitations: Public clonotypes were found to be uncommon and were observed to contract or remain stable during treatment; the increase in clonality was shown to reflect expansion of private clonotypes at ibrutinib response. Sampling times were not matched between sustained-remission and progressing patients, and lymph node repertoires were not studied. Baseline clonality exceeded that of age-matched healthy donors and correlated strongly with circulating CD8+ T-cell counts. An increase in clonality was observed at ibrutinib response, with clonality remaining stable during sustained remission and falling back toward baseline at progression.

Per the publication, the time point label means: approximately twelve months on ibrutinib. For TCR beta library preparation, 1.5 to 2 micrograms of genomic DNA were extracted from the cryopreserved PBMCs. High-throughput TCR beta sequencing was performed on longitudinal blood samples from CLL patients receiving ibrutinib monotherapy. The patients took part in an open-label, single-center phase 2 trial of ibrutinib monotherapy. Points on this clone: Its antigen is currently not known. Nothing much larger sits one base from this clone, and base qualities are not available.

Each clonotype received, on average, 10x coverage in deep resolution sequencing performed on a MiSeq, where the target depth lay between 1 in 1 million and 1 in 200,000 T cells. TCR beta libraries were generated with the immunoSEQ hsTCRB Kit. From the authors' description of their analysis: The data were analyzed with ImmunoSEQ Analyzer and ImmunoSEQ Data Assistant, and V, D and J gene assignments followed IMGT definitions. Clonality was computed as one minus normalized Shannon entropy of productive rearrangement frequencies, ranging from 0 to 1. Only overrepresented clonotypes making up at least 0.05% of the repertoire of each patient were included in the public clonotype analysis. Thirteen repertoires from age-matched healthy donors, obtained from immuneACCESS, served as clonality controls. TCRdb carries this immuneACCESS record with in-frame sequences only. Its versions omit some clonotypes, under half of them owing to an unresolved V gene in the studies checked, with the rest unexplained. V, J and clone size are those of that table, while D and trimming were read from the DNA. For this sample the table gives about 160,000 clones, of which roughly 80% were detected only once. About 1.9% of the sample rests with the top ten.

This receptor was obtained from a human donor with chronic lymphocytic leukemia. This material consisted of PBMCs, taken after 12 months of ibrutinib treatment.

For the CDR3, the sequence is CASSLGLTSSYEQYF. The DNA sequence is TGTGCCAGCAGCCTCGGACTGACCAGCTCCTACGAGCAGTACTTC. The rearrangement joined TRBV7-2 to TRBJ2-7; a tentative D call is TRBD2 (5 bases match). CDR1 and CDR2 (SGHTA, FQGNSA) derive from the germline V gene. The V and J ends are trimmed by 5 bases and 0 bases, leaving 14 bases between them. Inclusive of the bounding cysteine and phenylalanine, the CDR3 is 15 residues long. Left in the record is the CDR3 DNA by itself, 45 bases read in frame from the first base.